These 11 T cell receptor beta chains share one sample of origin, sequenced in a study of T cell responses to AZD1222 COVID-19 vaccine (dated by TCRdb to 2020 to 2023). The meaning of the sample's time point label: about 28 days (+/-7) after the second vaccine dose. The treatment or condition label of this sample denotes: meningococcal conjugate vaccine given as trial control. The library was prepared using the immunoSEQ multiplex PCR assay. TCRdb stores this immuneACCESS table with in-frame sequences only. Part of the clones is absent; in the studies checked, under half of the shortfall reflects unresolved V genes, and no reason is known for the rest. In all, the sample holds around 150,000 clones, and 91% of those were seen once. The ten biggest clones cover approximately 8% of the sample. The sample consisted of peripheral blood, taken 28 days after the second dose of the MenACWY control vaccine. The receptors derive from an adult who received the MenACWY meningococcal vaccine as a control.

The chain joins TRBV6-5 to TRBJ2-1; D unresolved. This CDR3 comprises 12 residues. CDR1 and CDR2 from the germline V gene are MNHEY and SVGAGI. V lost 2 bases and J 8 bases, leaving 7 bases between the germline ends. The CDR3, as DNA: TGTGCCAGCAGTTACATGAGCGATGAGCAGTTCTTC. It encodes CASSYMSDEQFF.

V is TRBV10-2 and J is TRBJ2-6; 9 positions match TRBD1. The CDR3 runs to 21 residues. J was trimmed by 0 bases and V by 2 bases; bases with no gene match: 14. CDR1 is WSHSY, CDR2 SAAADI, per germline. CDR3 residues: CASSEGTGLKTPHSGANVLTF. In DNA, the CDR3 is TGCGCCAGCAGTGAGGGGACAGGGCTCAAGACGCCACACTCTGGGGCCAACGTCCTGACTTTC.

The rearrangement joins TRBV7-2 to TRBJ2-7; D is ambiguous. Germline V gene lookup returns CDR1 SGHTA and CDR2 FQGNSA. The CDR3 spans 13 residues. Trimming took off 2 bases at V and 0 bases at J, with 5 bases between the two ends. The CDR3 sequence is CASSLTDSYEQYF. DNA for the CDR3: TGTGCCAGCAGCTTAACCGACTCCTACGAGCAGTACTTC.

This chain joins TRBV6-5 and TRBJ1-3; D gene uncertain. V was pared by 4 bases and J by 4 bases, with 8 bases between. CDR3 size: 13 residues. Germline CDR1 and CDR2: MNHEY and SVGAGI. The CDR3 DNA reads TGTGCCAGCAGTTCCCGATCCGGAAACACCATATATTTT. It encodes CASSSRSGNTIYF.

Here the CDR3 reads CASSFLWGEPQHF. The CDR3 DNA reads TGTGCCAGCAGTTTCCTATGGGGAGAGCCCCAGCATTTT. The chain uses TRBV6-6 and TRBJ1-5; D is ambiguous. With 4 bases removed from V and 8 bases from J, the gap between germline ends came to 12 bases. The V gene's germline CDR1 is MNHNY and CDR2 SVGAGI (reference sequence). This CDR3 comprises 13 residues.

This clone was recorded once. The chain joins TRBV7-9 to TRBJ1-4; D is perhaps TRBD1 (6 bases). This CDR3 comprises 13 residues. Germline V gives CDR1 SEHNR, CDR2 FQNEAQ (reference sequence). V was pared by 5 bases and J by 6 bases, with 10 bases between. CDR3 nucleotide sequence: TGTGCCAGCAGCGCCAGGACAGATGAAAAACTGTTTTTT. Its protein is CASSARTDEKLFF. The variable domain in full, with the rest retrieved from reference TRBV7-9 and TRBJ1-4, is DTGVSQNPRHKITKRGQNVTFRCDPISEHNRLYWYRQTLGQGPEFLTYFQNEAQLEKSRLLSDRFSAERPKGSFSTLEIQRTEQGDSAMYLCASSARTDEKLFFGSGTQLSVL.

In this sample, this clone turned up a few times. The chain employs TRBV28 and TRBJ1-1; 9 bases are a match to TRBD1. Losses at the gene ends were 6 bases for V and 5 bases for J; bases not matched to a gene: 13. This CDR3 is 16 amino acids long. Germline V gene lookup returns CDR1 MDHEN and CDR2 SYDVKM. The CDR3 region is CASSPAGTGPTTEAFF. In DNA, the CDR3 is TGTGCCAGCAGCCCGGCCGGGACAGGGCCAACGACTGAAGCTTTCTTT.

The chain combines TRBV27 with TRBJ2-1, with 7 bases fitting TRBD2. Germline assignment: CDR1 MNHEY and CDR2 SMNVEV (reference sequence). The ends lost 0 bases at V and 8 bases at J; junction bases unmatched: 1. This CDR3 has 13 residues. This CDR3 reads CASSLSAGDEQFF. The CDR3 coding sequence is TGTGCCAGCAGTTTATCTGCGGGAGATGAGCAGTTCTTC.

The chain employs TRBV7-8 and TRBJ2-3; 12 bases line up with TRBD2. From germline, CDR1 is SGHVS and CDR2 FQNEAQ. This CDR3 contains 15 residues. V gave up 3 bases and J gave up 11 bases; unmatched junction bases: 9. The CDR3 is CASSLGLAGEGGQYF. The CDR3 DNA is TGTGCCAGCAGCTTGGGACTAGCGGGCGAGGGGGGGCAGTATTTT.

This clone was seen a few times. The chain links TRBV7-2 to TRBJ2-7; D gene ambiguous. Deletions cut 2 bases from V and 3 bases from J, with 11 bases between. The CDR3 spans 14 residues. Per germline, CDR1 SGHTA and CDR2 FQGNSA. Here the CDR3 reads CASSLFMRHYEQYF. The CDR3 bases are TGTGCCAGCAGCTTATTCATGCGGCACTACGAGCAGTACTTC.

CDR3: CASSPDRDYGYTF. The CDR3 nucleotides read TGTGCCAGCTCACCTGACAGGGACTATGGCTACACCTTC. J is TRBJ1-2 and V is TRBV18; TRBD1 matches 7 bases. The germline V gene encodes CDR1 KGHSH and CDR2 LQKENI. CDR3 length: 13 amino acids. V shed 3 bases and J 3 bases; nucleotides not matched to a gene: 1.